These T cell receptor beta chains were read from a single sample in a study of vaccination and CD4 T cells after COVID-19. No antigen has been identified for these receptors. TCRdb processed the PCR reads anew with MiXCR; each CDR3 protein has one entry. The sample has around 7,800 distinct CDR3 sequences; 58% are singletons. The sample comprised CD4+ T cells from blood, cultured in vitro. The receptors here all came from a human donor who had recovered from COVID-19. The CDR3 runs from the conserved cysteine through the conserved F or W. Fields, in order: D gene, J gene, V gene, clone size, CDR3 protein, CDR3 DNA. D genes are given only for firm matches. The size of a clone is reported for some rows only, either as once, few or many, or as a class for expanded clones.

TRBD1 TRBJ1-6 TRBV7-2 NA CASSLAPRTGVSPLHF TGTGCCAGCAGCTTAGCACCTAGGACAGGGGTTTCACCCCTCCACTTT
NA TRBJ2-1 TRBV6-4 NA CASSRVGGSQGEQFF TGTGCCAGCAGTCGAGTGGGCGGCAGCCAAGGTGAGCAGTTCTTC
NA TRBJ2-7 TRBV20-1 once CSVGQGSYEQYF TGCAGTGTTGGCCAGGGCTCCTACGAGCAGTACTTC
NA TRBJ2-3 TRBV18 medium-sized CASSPDYLRADTQYF TGTGCCAGCTCCCCGGATTATCTAAGGGCGGATACGCAGTATTTT
NA TRBJ2-4 TRBV20-1 NA CSARVPDAKNIQYF TGCAGTGCTAGAGTCCCGGACGCCAAAAACATTCAGTACTTC
TRBD2 TRBJ2-5 TRBV12-3/TRBV12-4 NA CASSFSSGMWQETQYF TGTGCCAGCAGTTTTAGTAGCGGGATGTGGCAAGAGACCCAGTACTTC
TRBD1 TRBJ2-2 TRBV24-1 NA CATSATTGAATGELFF TGTGCCACCAGTGCTACGACAGGGGCCGCCACCGGGGAGCTGTTTTTT
NA TRBJ1-6 TRBV24-1 NA CATSVYNSPLHF TGTGCCACCAGCGTCTATAATTCACCCCTCCACTTT
NA TRBJ1-5 TRBV20-1 NA CSATDRVGRHF TGCAGTGCTACGGACCGGGTTGGTCGGCATTTT
NA TRBJ1-1 TRBV7-3 few CASSLTGGNTEAFF TGTGCCAGCAGCTTAACCGGGGGGAACACTGAAGCTTTCTTT
TRBD1 TRBJ1-1 TRBV19 NA CASSMRGTGVTEAFF TGTGCCAGTAGTATGAGGGGGACAGGGGTCACTGAAGCTTTCTTT
NA TRBJ2-3 TRBV14 once CASSQDYGEDASTDTQYF TGTGCCAGCAGCCAAGATTACGGAGAAGACGCTAGCACAGATACGCAGTATTTT
NA TRBJ1-5 TRBV6-1 NA CASSMDISNQPQHF TGTGCCAGCAGTATGGATATTAGCAATCAGCCCCAGCATTTT
NA TRBJ1-2 TRBV2 NA CASKGDFTNYGYTF TGTGCCAGCAAGGGGGACTTCACTAACTATGGCTACACCTTC
NA TRBJ2-5 TRBV30 NA CAWSVQGEVQETQYF TGTGCCTGGAGTGTACAAGGGGAGGTCCAAGAGACCCAGTACTTC
NA TRBJ1-2 TRBV7-2 few CASSLGAGYGYTF TGTGCCAGCAGCTTAGGTGCGGGATATGGCTACACCTTC
TRBD1 TRBJ1-6 TRBV5-1 NA CASSSGTGNSPLHF TGCGCCAGCAGCTCCGGGACAGGGAATTCACCCCTCCACTTT
TRBD1 TRBJ1-6 TRBV27 NA CASSFLQGDSPLHF TGTGCCAGCAGTTTTCTCCAGGGGGATTCACCCCTCCACTTT
NA TRBJ2-3 TRBV6-5 few CASSYPRDDSTDTQYF TGTGCCAGCAGTTATCCTCGGGACGATAGCACAGATACGCAGTATTTT
NA TRBJ2-1 TRBV12-3/TRBV12-4 NA CAITGAYNEQFF TGTGCCATCACGGGGGCCTACAATGAGCAGTTCTTC
NA TRBJ1-1 TRBV2 NA CAVWRSNTEAFF TGTGCCGTTTGGCGGTCTAACACTGAAGCTTTCTTT
NA TRBJ1-2 TRBV3-1 few CASSQKYGYTF TGTGCCAGCAGCCAAAAGTATGGCTACACCTTC
TRBD1 TRBJ1-5 TRBV6-2/TRBV6-3 NA CASGAGGTQPQHF TGTGCCAGCGGGGCAGGGGGGACGCAGCCCCAGCATTTT
NA TRBJ2-2 TRBV10-3 medium-sized CAISADAGNTGELFF TGTGCCATCAGTGCGGACGCCGGGAACACCGGGGAGCTGTTTTTT
NA TRBJ2-6 TRBV6-1 NA CASSLAPAWLTSGANVLTF TGTGCCAGCAGCCTAGCCCCCGCGTGGCTTACTTCTGGGGCCAACGTCCTGACTTTC
TRBD1 TRBJ2-1 TRBV19 NA CASSRDRGGNEQFF TGTGCCAGTAGTCGGGACAGGGGGGGGAATGAGCAGTTCTTC
NA TRBJ1-5 TRBV7-2 NA CASSSRGNQPQHF TGTGCCAGCAGCTCCCGGGGGAATCAGCCCCAGCATTTT
NA TRBJ1-4 TRBV20-1 few CSASDSVEKLFF TGCAGTGCTTCGGACAGCGTTGAAAAACTGTTTTTT
NA TRBJ2-3 TRBV6-5 few CASSWGGIDTQYF TGTGCCAGCAGTTGGGGCGGGATAGATACGCAGTATTTT
NA TRBJ1-2 TRBV28 once CASSLWGTDGGYTF TGTGCCAGCAGTTTATGGGGGACCGACGGTGGCTACACCTTC
NA TRBJ1-1 TRBV10-2 NA CASSMDFVAEAFF TGCGCCAGCAGCATGGACTTTGTCGCTGAAGCTTTCTTT
NA TRBJ1-1 TRBV14 once CASSFRVARSNTEAFF TGTGCCAGCAGCTTCCGGGTGGCCAGGTCAAACACTGAAGCTTTCTTT
TRBD2 TRBJ2-5 TRBV20-1 few CSARDRLAGGETQYF TGCAGTGCTAGAGATAGACTAGCGGGGGGGGAGACCCAGTACTTC
NA TRBJ1-1 TRBV7-9 NA CASSLSGAAEAFF TGTGCCAGCAGCTTATCGGGGGCCGCTGAAGCTTTCTTT
NA TRBJ2-1 TRBV19 NA CASSIDDRSYNEQFF TGTGCCAGTAGTATAGATGACAGATCCTACAATGAGCAGTTCTTC